This T cell receptor (beta chain) was documented in a study of identical twins. General study results and limits: Weaker excess sharing between twins was seen in beta out-of-frame sequences. One should note that invariant MAIT and iNKT cells could partly confound zero-insertion analyses.

Of note for this clonotype: Its specificity is unknown.

Each CDR3 protein gets one entry after TCRdb re-called the 5' RACE reads with MiXCR. This table has around 530,000 distinct CDR3 sequences, 13% to 15% appearing once. The trim removed 6 bases at V and 2 bases at J, leaving 4 bases unmatched. The CDR3 sequence is 14 residues long. This sample was also put to use in a study of yellow fever vaccine responses in identical twins.

V usage is TRBV12-3 or TRBV12-4 and J usage is TRBJ1-2, with 9 bases lining up with TRBD1. What was sequenced was CD4+ T cells sorted from blood. This sequence originates from a woman aged 18-35 years in good health. The DNA for the CDR3 is TGTGCCAGCAGACCCGGGACAGGGAACTATGGCTACACCTTC. Translating gives CASRPGTGNYGYTF.